Listed below are T cell receptor beta chains from one sample, sequenced in a study of CD8 T cells in ankylosing spondylitis. TCRdb passed the 5' RACE reads through MiXCR, listing each CDR3 protein once. The data show hundreds of thousands of distinct CDR3 sequences, with roughly 24% seen just once and less than 8.5% held by the top ten. The specimen was blood, either unsorted or a sorted T cell fraction (not recorded which). The receptors were sampled from a male donor with ankylosing spondylitis or in good health (not recorded which). Both conserved end residues are part of each CDR3. Fields, in order: D gene, J gene, clone size, V gene, CDR3 DNA, CDR3 protein. D genes are given only for firm matches. Some rows have no size entry. The others give once, few or many, or a class for an expanded clone.

D gene: -
J gene: TRBJ2-3
clone size: few
V gene: TRBV7-3
CDR3 DNA: TGTGCCAGCAGCTTATCCGGGAGTAGGGCAGATACGCAGTATTTT
CDR3 protein: CASSLSGSRADTQYF

D gene: -
J gene: TRBJ2-1
clone size: few
V gene: TRBV18
CDR3 DNA: TGTGCCAGCTCACCAGGAAGCGGTGTCTCCTACAATGAGCAGTTCTTC
CDR3 protein: CASSPGSGVSYNEQFF

D gene: -
J gene: TRBJ2-2
clone size: many
V gene: TRBV10-3
CDR3 DNA: TGTGCCACCTCCAGGGAGGACACCGGGGAGCTGTTTTTT
CDR3 protein: CATSREDTGELFF

D gene: TRBD1
J gene: TRBJ1-1
clone size: few
V gene: TRBV20-1
CDR3 DNA: TGCAGTGCTAACACAGGGGCGGGTATGAACACTGAAGCTTTCTTT
CDR3 protein: CSANTGAGMNTEAFF

D gene: -
J gene: TRBJ1-6
clone size: -
V gene: TRBV6-1
CDR3 DNA: TGTGCCAGCAGCAAGATCAGTAGCTCCTATAATTCACCCCTCCACTTT
CDR3 protein: CASSKISSSYNSPLHF

D gene: TRBD1
J gene: TRBJ1-2
clone size: -
V gene: TRBV2
CDR3 DNA: TGTGCCAGCACCAAGAAGGACAGGGCAGCGGCGGGCTACACCTTC
CDR3 protein: CASTKKDRAAAGYTF

D gene: TRBD2
J gene: TRBJ2-3
clone size: -
V gene: TRBV20-1
CDR3 DNA: TGCAGTGCTCCCGGAGCGGGAGGGCCTTTAGATACGCAGTATTTT
CDR3 protein: CSAPGAGGPLDTQYF

D gene: TRBD2
J gene: TRBJ2-3
clone size: many
V gene: TRBV20-1
CDR3 DNA: TGCAGTGCTAGACGGACTAGTAGGGATACGCAGTATTTT
CDR3 protein: CSARRTSRDTQYF

D gene: -
J gene: TRBJ2-1
clone size: -
V gene: TRBV7-2
CDR3 DNA: TGTGCCAGTAAAGCGGGTTCCTACTACAATGAGCAGTTCTTC
CDR3 protein: CASKAGSYYNEQFF

D gene: -
J gene: TRBJ2-7
clone size: few
V gene: TRBV20-1
CDR3 DNA: TGCAGTGCTAGGGACGGAATCTACGAGCAGTACTTC
CDR3 protein: CSARDGIYEQYF

D gene: -
J gene: TRBJ2-5
clone size: few
V gene: TRBV4-1
CDR3 DNA: TGCGCCAGCAGCCGGAACAGGGACAAAGAGACCCAGTACTTC
CDR3 protein: CASSRNRDKETQYF

D gene: TRBD1
J gene: TRBJ2-5
clone size: few
V gene: TRBV7-3
CDR3 DNA: TGTGCCAGCAGCCTGGACAGGGACGAGACCCAGTACTTC
CDR3 protein: CASSLDRDETQYF

D gene: -
J gene: TRBJ1-4
clone size: -
V gene: TRBV29-1
CDR3 DNA: TGCAGTGGGCGGGCAACTAATGAAAAACTGTTTTTT
CDR3 protein: CSGRATNEKLFF

D gene: TRBD2
J gene: TRBJ2-7
clone size: many
V gene: TRBV28
CDR3 DNA: TGTGCCAGCAGGGCTAGCGGGAGTCTCCACGAGCAGTACTTC
CDR3 protein: CASRASGSLHEQYF

D gene: -
J gene: TRBJ2-6
clone size: many
V gene: TRBV4-2
CDR3 DNA: TGTGCCAGCAGCCAAGAATTAGCAAGTTCTGGGGCCAACGTCCTGACTTTC
CDR3 protein: CASSQELASSGANVLTF

D gene: -
J gene: TRBJ2-1
clone size: many
V gene: TRBV18
CDR3 DNA: TGTGCCAGCGGTACTGGGACAAAAAGCTCCTACAATGAGCAGTTCTTC
CDR3 protein: CASGTGTKSSYNEQFF

D gene: TRBD1
J gene: TRBJ2-5
clone size: few
V gene: TRBV25-1
CDR3 DNA: TGTGCCAGCAGTGGATACAGGGGGCGCGGGGAGACCCAGTACTTC
CDR3 protein: CASSGYRGRGETQYF

D gene: TRBD2
J gene: TRBJ2-5
clone size: -
V gene: TRBV20-1
CDR3 DNA: TGCAGTGCGGGTCGGGAGGGTCCACGGGAGACCCAGTACTTC
CDR3 protein: CSAGREGPRETQYF

D gene: -
J gene: TRBJ2-5
clone size: -
V gene: TRBV6-5
CDR3 DNA: TGTGCCAGCAGTTACTCGAGGACGAGTGGGAGGCACTTC
CDR3 protein: CASSYSRTSGRHF

D gene: TRBD2
J gene: TRBJ2-1
clone size: -
V gene: TRBV7-8
CDR3 DNA: TGTGCCAGCAGCCTAAGGCGGGAGGTCCACAATGAGCAGTTCTTC
CDR3 protein: CASSLRREVHNEQFF

D gene: -
J gene: TRBJ2-1
clone size: many
V gene: TRBV3-1
CDR3 DNA: TGTGCCAGCAGCCAAGATACCCCTAACCCCTACAATGAGCAGTTCTTC
CDR3 protein: CASSQDTPNPYNEQFF

D gene: -
J gene: TRBJ2-6
clone size: many
V gene: TRBV25-1
CDR3 DNA: TGTGCCAGCAGTGAGTTAGTCTCTGGGGCCAACGTCCTGACTTTC
CDR3 protein: CASSELVSGANVLTF

D gene: -
J gene: TRBJ2-7
clone size: -
V gene: TRBV29-1
CDR3 DNA: TGCAGCGTCTTCTCCCTAGGGAGCTCCTACGAGCAGTACTTC
CDR3 protein: CSVFSLGSSYEQYF

D gene: TRBD2
J gene: TRBJ2-1
clone size: many
V gene: TRBV12-3/TRBV12-4
CDR3 DNA: TGTGCCAGCAGTTTAGGTAGCGGGGGCTACAATGAGCAGTTCTTC
CDR3 protein: CASSLGSGGYNEQFF

D gene: -
J gene: TRBJ1-6
clone size: many
V gene: TRBV27
CDR3 DNA: TGTGCCAGCAGTTATTATAATTCACCCCTCCACTTT
CDR3 protein: CASSYYNSPLHF

D gene: TRBD2
J gene: TRBJ2-1
clone size: -
V gene: TRBV4-2
CDR3 DNA: TGTGCCAGCAGCCAAGGGGGCCTAGCGGGAGGGCCGAGCAATGAGCAGTTCTTC
CDR3 protein: CASSQGGLAGGPSNEQFF

D gene: -
J gene: TRBJ2-7
clone size: many
V gene: TRBV7-9
CDR3 DNA: TGTGCCAGCAGCTTAGTCCCCCATGGCGAGCAGTACTTC
CDR3 protein: CASSLVPHGEQYF

D gene: -
J gene: TRBJ2-7
clone size: many
V gene: TRBV25-1
CDR3 DNA: TGTGCCAGCAGTGCCGGGACCGCCCGCGAGCAGTACTTC
CDR3 protein: CASSAGTAREQYF

D gene: TRBD2
J gene: TRBJ2-1
clone size: -
V gene: TRBV7-7
CDR3 DNA: TGTGCTAGCAGCCCCTCAAGCGGGAGCTCCTACAATGAGCAGTTCTTC
CDR3 protein: CASSPSSGSSYNEQFF

D gene: TRBD2
J gene: TRBJ2-7
clone size: -
V gene: TRBV2
CDR3 DNA: TGTGCCAGCGCGGGGGGGGCGGCGTACGAGCAGTACTTC
CDR3 protein: CASAGGAAYEQYF

D gene: -
J gene: TRBJ1-4
clone size: many
V gene: TRBV11-2
CDR3 DNA: TGTGCCAGCAGCTTAGTTGGCGGGGCTCTTAATGAAAAACTGTTTTTT
CDR3 protein: CASSLVGGALNEKLFF